This T cell receptor (beta chain) was documented in a study of identical twins. This clonotype was detected many times. V was clipped by 5 bases and J by 5 bases, with 9 bases between them. The CDR3 runs 12 residues. TCRdb re-derived calls from the 5' RACE reads in MiXCR, one entry per CDR3 protein. This sample has under 300,000 distinct CDR3 sequences; 12% occur once, and the top ten carry roughly 4%. These data also featured in a second study, about yellow fever vaccine responses in identical twins.

J is TRBJ2-5 and V is TRBV12-3 or TRBV12-4; no definite D call. Specimen: memory (CD45RO+) T cells sorted from blood. This receptor was identified in a young woman in good health. CDR3 sequence (DNA): TGTGCCAGCAGTCGGGTAGAGGAGACCCAGTACTTC. Protein product: CASSRVEETQYF.